Each of the 22 T cell receptor beta chains below was sequenced from the same sample in a study of cytotoxic CD8 clonotypes in ibrutinib-treated CLL. Data came from immunoSEQ multiplex PCR; TCRdb stores just in-frame clones and leaves some out. The sample has approximately 320,000 clones; 67% are singletons. This material consisted of PBMCs, taken after 36 months of ibrutinib treatment. Source of these receptors: a human donor with chronic lymphocytic leukemia.

This clone was seen a single time. This chain joins TRBV4-2 and TRBJ2-3; 8 bases align to TRBD1. This CDR3 region has 17 residues. The V segment lost 3 bases and the J segment 1 base; nucleotides outside the gene matches: 9. Germline V gene data show CDR1 as LGHNA and CDR2 as YNFKEQ. CDR3 sequence: CASSQERTGSGTDTQYF. The CDR3 bases are TGTGCCAGCAGCCAGGAACGGACAGGGTCGGGCACAGATACGCAGTATTTT.

This clone turned up a few times. V and J are TRBV7-6 and TRBJ1-1; D is uncertain. CDR1 and CDR2 from the germline V gene are SGHVS and FNYEAQ. The CDR3 totals 14 residues. With 5 bases removed from V and 1 base from J, the gap between germline ends came to 11 bases. The CDR3 here is CASSLDRGNTEAFF. The CDR3 DNA sequence: TGTGCCAGCAGCCTCGATAGAGGGAACACTGAAGCTTTCTTT.

The V call is TRBV11-2, the J call TRBJ2-2; either TRBD1 or TRBD2 may fit D (6 bases each). The CDR3 contains 14 residues. Trimming left V 8 bases short and J 2 bases short, with 12 bases between. Germline CDR1 is SGHAT and CDR2 is FQNNGV. CDR3 DNA: TGTGCCAGCGGACTACAGGGAAACACCGGGGAGCTGTTTTTT. Translating it yields CASGLQGNTGELFF.

The V gene is TRBV5-6, the J gene TRBJ1-2; D ambiguous. The CDR3 has 11 residues. Trimming removed 2 bases from V and 4 bases from J, with 3 bases in between. CDR1 and CDR2 from the germline V gene are SGHDT and YYEEEE. CDR3 region: CASSFTYGYTF. CDR3 nucleotide sequence: TGTGCCAGCAGCTTTACCTATGGCTACACCTTC.

This clone was seen a few times. This chain uses TRBV6-6 with TRBJ1-1; a weak D match, TRBD1 (6 bases). With 6 bases removed from V and 3 bases from J, the gap between germline ends came to 14 bases. The length of the CDR3 is 14 residues. Germline values: CDR1 MNHNY, CDR2 SVGAGI (reference sequence). Written as DNA, the CDR3 is TGTGCCAGCAGCCGTACAGGGAGGCACACTGAAGCTTTCTTT. It translates to CASSRTGRHTEAFF.

This chain uses TRBV6-5 with TRBJ2-7, with D possibly matching TRBD2 (5 bases). V lost 5 bases and J 5 bases, leaving 13 bases between the germline ends. The CDR3 totals 13 residues. Germline-derived CDR1 and CDR2 are MNHEY and SVGAGI. CDR3 protein: CASSQTRMHEQYF. The CDR3, as DNA: TGTGCCAGCAGTCAAACTAGAATGCACGAGCAGTACTTC.

As for this clone: With a much larger clone just one base away, this may be a read error. The V call is TRBV5-6, the J call TRBJ2-7; D possibly corresponds to TRBD1 (6 bases). Looked up from germline, CDR1 is SGHDT and CDR2 is YYEEEE. The length of the CDR3 is 11 residues. Trimming took 4 bases from V and 4 from J, leaving 6 bases between them. The CDR3 protein is CASSQGYEQYF. In DNA, the CDR3 is TGTGCCAGCAGCCAGGGGTACGAGCAGTACTTC.

The chain links TRBV15 to TRBJ2-5; 9 nucleotides agree with TRBD2. The CDR3 has 16 residues. Germline V gene lookup returns CDR1 LNHNV and CDR2 YYDKDF (reference sequence). V lost 3 bases to trimming and J lost 0 bases; unmatched junction nucleotides: 5. The CDR3 coding sequence is TGTGCCACCAGCAGGGGACTAGCCTCGTACCAAGAGACCCAGTACTTC. Protein product: CATSRGLASYQETQYF.

This chain connects TRBV4-3 to TRBJ2-7, with 9 bases matching TRBD2. Germline V gene data show CDR1 as LGHNA and CDR2 as YSLEER. This CDR3 spans 14 amino acids. V lost 0 bases to trimming and J lost 12 bases; unmatched junction nucleotides: 9. The CDR3 DNA reads as TGCGCCAGCAGCCAAGATCCGGCGGGGGGGGTATGGTACTTC. Its translation: CASSQDPAGGVWYF.

As regards this clone: An end of the junction differs from the germline gene, which may be a read error. The rearrangement uses TRBV5-8 and TRBJ1-2; a weak D match, TRBD1 (5 bases). CDR1 SGHTS and CDR2 YDEGEE come from the germline V gene. The CDR3 length is 12 residues. CDR3 bases: TGTGCCAGCAGCTTGTGGGGACTCGACTCAAACTTC. Translation gives CASSLWGLDSNF.

This rearrangement joins TRBV19 to TRBJ1-2; possible D gene TRBD1, 5 bases. Per germline, CDR1 LNHDA and CDR2 SQIVND (reference sequence). V was clipped by 3 bases and J by 8 bases, with 13 bases between them. The CDR3 spans 13 residues. DNA of the CDR3: TGTGCCAGTAGTATTCGGCAGGGAAACGGCTACACCTTC. It encodes CASSIRQGNGYTF.

This clone was seen a few times. CDR3 bases: TGTGCCAGCAGCCATTCTCACACCGGGGAGCTGTTTTTT. It codes for CASSHSHTGELFF. The chain couples TRBV6-6 to TRBJ2-2; no clear D gene. Looked up from germline, CDR1 is MNHNY and CDR2 is SVGAGI (reference sequence). The V gene lost 6 bases and the J gene lost 3 bases, with 8 bases spanning the gap. The CDR3 covers 13 residues.

This clone was detected once. The rearrangement joins TRBV7-8 to TRBJ2-1; TRBD2 aligns across 8 bases. V shed 4 bases and J 7 bases; nucleotides not matched to a gene: 9. The CDR3 runs to 15 residues. Germline values: CDR1 SGHVS, CDR2 FQNEAQ. As DNA, the CDR3 is TGTGCCAGCAGCTCTACTAGCGGCCAGTGGAATGAGCAGTTCTTC. Translating gives CASSSTSGQWNEQFF. The variable domain in full, completed from reference TRBV7-8 and TRBJ2-1, reads GAGVSQSPRYKVAKRGQDVALRCDPISGHVSLFWYQQALGQGPEFLTYFQNEAQLDKSGLPSDRFFAERPEGSVSTLKIQRTQQEDSAVYLCASSSTSGQWNEQFFGPGTRLTVL.

This sequence joins TRBV5-1 and TRBJ2-2; D ambiguous. The germline CDR1 and CDR2 sequences are SGHRS and YFSETQ. Deletions cut 4 bases from V and 7 bases from J, with 14 bases between. The CDR3 contains 14 residues. Here the CDR3 reads CASSTDGPIGELFF. CDR3 in DNA: TGCGCCAGCAGCACTGACGGGCCGATCGGGGAGCTGTTTTTT.

The chain is built from TRBV5-6 and TRBJ1-1; D may be TRBD1 (5 bases). V was cut by 3 bases and J by 7 bases, with 10 bases left in between. The CDR3 has 12 amino acids. The germline V gene has CDR1 SGHDT and CDR2 YYEEEE. The CDR3 loop is CASSSGDSEAFF. In DNA form, the CDR3 reads TGTGCCAGCAGCTCCGGAGACAGTGAAGCTTTCTTT.

This clone was counted between two and nine times. The chain links TRBV10-3 to TRBJ1-1; 8 bases fit TRBD1. The CDR3 consists of 13 residues. V shed 10 bases and J 3 bases; nucleotides not matched to a gene: 7. CDR1 is ENHRY and CDR2 is SYGVKD in the germline V gene. This CDR3 reads CATGQGKDTEAFF. CDR3 bases: TGTGCCACCGGACAGGGTAAGGACACTGAAGCTTTCTTT.

The chain uses TRBV7-9 and TRBJ1-2; 8 bases match TRBD1. The CDR3 has 16 amino acids. The V and J ends lost 3 bases and 7 bases, in that order; junction bases with no gene match: 13. The germline CDR1 and CDR2 sequences are SEHNR and FQNEAQ (reference sequence). The CDR3 spells CASSFVRGPNARGYTF. The CDR3 DNA reads as TGTGCCAGCAGCTTCGTCAGGGGGCCCAACGCCCGTGGCTACACCTTC.

V and J are TRBV9 and TRBJ1-5; D is unclear. Trimming pared 4 bases from V and 5 bases from J, leaving 10 bases between. Germline V lookup: CDR1 SGDLS, CDR2 YYNGEE. CDR3 size: 13 residues. DNA of the CDR3: TGTGCCAGCAGCCCTCGGACGGATCAGCCCCAGCATTTT. It codes for CASSPRTDQPQHF. The whole variable domain, remainder taken from reference TRBV9 and TRBJ1-5, is DSGVTQTPKHLITATGQRVTLRCSPRSGDLSVYWYQQSLDQGLQFLIQYYNGEERAKGNILERFSAQQFPDLHSELNLSSLELGDSALYFCASSPRTDQPQHFGDGTRLSIL.

V and J are TRBV28 and TRBJ2-1; D uncertain. Germline V gives CDR1 MDHEN, CDR2 SYDVKM. V lost 3 bases and J 3 bases, leaving 6 bases between the germline ends. CDR3 length equals 13 residues. The CDR3, as DNA: TGTGCCAGCAGTTTCCCAAACTACAATGAGCAGTTCTTC. The encoded protein is CASSFPNYNEQFF.

The rearrangement joins TRBV5-1 to TRBJ1-2; D is possibly TRBD1 (5 bases). Germline V gene sequence: CDR1 SGHRS, CDR2 YFSETQ. V lost 4 bases to trimming and J lost 2 bases, with 12 bases between them. The CDR3 consists of 14 residues. The CDR3 bases are TGCGCCAGCAGCGCCAGGGCTCTGAACTATGGCTACACCTTC. Protein: CASSARALNYGYTF.

The table lists this clone with a few counts. The rearrangement links TRBV29-1 to TRBJ1-1; tentative D call: TRBD1 (5 bases). This CDR3 is built from 13 residues. V was trimmed by 6 bases and J by 6 bases, leaving 17 bases between them. CDR1 and CDR2 (germline): SQVTM, ANQGSEA. In DNA form, the CDR3 reads TGCAGCGTCGACACCGGGACCCAGGCTGAAGCTTTCTTT. Protein: CSVDTGTQAEAFF. The full variable domain, rest sourced from reference TRBV29-1 and TRBJ1-1, is SAVISQKPSRDICQRGTSLTIQCQVDSQVTMMFWYRQQPGQSLTLIATANQGSEATYESGFVIDKFPISRPNLTFSTLTVSNMSPEDSSIYLCSVDTGTQAEAFFGQGTRLTVV.

The rearrangement uses TRBV28 and TRBJ2-2; 10 bases map to TRBD2. After removal of 4 bases from V and 3 bases from J, the junction contained 17 bases not matched to a gene. Germline V gene lookup returns CDR1 MDHEN and CDR2 SYDVKM. This CDR3 is 20 amino acids long. The CDR3 reads CASSYLGLAGAGRDTGELFF. CDR3 nucleotides: TGTGCCAGCAGTTATTTGGGGCTAGCGGGAGCTGGACGGGACACCGGGGAGCTGTTTTTT.